Listed here is a single T cell receptor beta chain. Its target antigen remains unknown. No much larger clone exists at a distance of one base, and base qualities are not known. Read against the paper, the sample's treatment or condition label means: live attenuated yellow fever vaccine strain. At every blood-draw timepoint, two biological replicates of bulk PBMCs were collected. A standard Ficoll-Paque protocol was used to isolate PBMCs from peripheral blood. TriZol was used to extract RNA from bulk PBMCs, from CD4 and CD8 fractions, and from dextramer-positive and dextramer-negative fractions. This specimen belongs to a study of T cells after yellow fever vaccination (dated by TCRdb to the late 2010s). About the full investigation: The SMART-Seq v4 Ultra Low Input RNA kit was used to prepare libraries from fractions with low cell numbers. Blood was drawn at multiple timepoints before and after primary and secondary immunization, with bulk PBMC replicates and cell subsets isolated. Two healthy male donors made up the cohort, one aged 18 to 30 years and the other aged 30 to 40 years. To follow T-cell clones before and after primary and booster YFV17D yellow fever vaccination, bulk TCR alpha and beta repertoires were sequenced over time. The study at large found these results: Only a couple of donors were included in the study, so the extent to which the findings can be generalized is limited. Most clones expanded after primary vaccination (almost 97% of CD4 and 80% to 90% of CD8) were re-detected after the booster, suggesting that broad memory maintenance occurred. Computational filtering was needed because FACS-sorted repertoires could contain abundant contaminating clonotypes from the bulk population. The secondary T-cell response was weaker than the primary response but faster, peaking on day 5 instead of day 15. A small fraction of clonotypes appeared in both the CD4 and CD8 compartments, likely as a result of convergent recombination.

TCR cDNA was synthesized by 5'RACE template switching, through which a universal primer site and unique molecular identifiers were introduced. Priming for cDNA synthesis came from both the TCR alpha and TCR beta constant segments. Library amplification used two PCR steps, and the second PCR step added sample barcodes and sequencing adapters. Libraries were sequenced on Illumina HiSeq 2500 (2x100 bp) or NovaSeq (2x150 bp). The published analysis was carried out like this. MIGEC was used to demultiplex reads and collapse the reads into UMI consensus sequences, and MiXCR was used for V(D)J alignment. Clonotypes responding to the vaccine were identified with edgeR on replicate PBMC samples, with the criteria of FDR below 0.01 and a log2 fold change above 5 up to day 15. Each bulk clonotype was labeled CD4 or CD8 based on which sequenced repertoire, CD4 or CD8, contained the clonotype at higher abundance. TCRdb cleaned the public reads at Q25 with fastp, built clones with MiXCR and kept in-frame beta chains. CDR3 protein duplicates are merged, each entry listing the most common genes and DNA. The V and J calls were not made by the authors but by TCRdb's processing. This sample holds under 550,000 distinct CDR3 sequences; 20% to 25% were observed only once. The ten biggest clones cover approximately 16% of the sample.

The clonotype comes from a man aged 18 to 29 who received the YFV17D yellow fever vaccine. Source: PBMCs, taken more than 20 days after the first yellow fever vaccination.

The DNA reads as follows: TGTGCCAGCAGCTTAGCGTTCGGACAGAGCACAGATACGCAGTATTTT. It translates as CASSLAFGQSTDTQYF. The chain uses TRBV7-6 and TRBJ2-3, with TRBD1 perhaps the D gene, on 6 matching bases. Spanning cysteine to phenylalanine, the CDR3 consists of 16 amino acids. Only the CDR3 portion is preserved as DNA: 48 bases, with reading frame beginning at the first base. Based on the germline V gene, the CDR1 and CDR2 sequences are SGHVS and FNYEAQ. V and J lose 0 bases and 0 bases, and a span of 10 bases separates them.